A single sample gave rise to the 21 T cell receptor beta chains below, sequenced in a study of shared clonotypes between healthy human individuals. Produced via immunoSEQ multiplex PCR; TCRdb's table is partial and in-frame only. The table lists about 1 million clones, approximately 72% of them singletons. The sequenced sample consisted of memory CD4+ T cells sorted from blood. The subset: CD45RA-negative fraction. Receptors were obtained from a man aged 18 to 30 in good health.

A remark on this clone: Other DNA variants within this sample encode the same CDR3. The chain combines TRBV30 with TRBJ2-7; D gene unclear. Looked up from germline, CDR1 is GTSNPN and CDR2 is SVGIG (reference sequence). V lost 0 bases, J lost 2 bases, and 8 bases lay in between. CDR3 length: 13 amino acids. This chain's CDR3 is CAWSVPPTYEQYF. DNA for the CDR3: TGTGCCTGGAGTGTACCTCCGACCTACGAGCAGTACTTC.

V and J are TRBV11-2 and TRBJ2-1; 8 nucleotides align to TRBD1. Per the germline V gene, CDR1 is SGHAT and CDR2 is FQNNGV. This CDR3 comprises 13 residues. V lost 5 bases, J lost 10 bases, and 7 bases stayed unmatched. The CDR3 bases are TGTGCCAGCAGCAGACAGGGGCCCGAGGAGCAGTTCTTC. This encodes CASSRQGPEEQFF.

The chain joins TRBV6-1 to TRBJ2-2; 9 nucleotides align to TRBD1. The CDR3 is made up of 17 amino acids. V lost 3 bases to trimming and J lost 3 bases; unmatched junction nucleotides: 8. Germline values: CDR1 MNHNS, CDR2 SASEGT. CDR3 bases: TGTGCCAGCAGTGAGTCCCCCGGGACAGGGTACACCGGGGAGCTGTTTTTT. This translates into CASSESPGTGYTGELFF.

The DNA of the CDR3 is TGTGCCAGCAGTTTATGGTTGCAGGGGGCTCCCTATGGCTACACCTTC. Amino acid sequence: CASSLWLQGAPYGYTF. The chain links TRBV28 to TRBJ1-2; TRBD1 agrees at 8 bases. CDR3 length: 16 residues. Germline trimming cut 0 bases from V and 4 bases from J; bases unmatched to any gene: 7. Germline assignment: CDR1 MDHEN and CDR2 SYDVKM.

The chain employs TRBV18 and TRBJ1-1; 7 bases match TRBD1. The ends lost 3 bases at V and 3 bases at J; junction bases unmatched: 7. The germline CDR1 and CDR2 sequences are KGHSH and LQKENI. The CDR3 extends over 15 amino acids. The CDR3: CASSPIQGFDTEAFF. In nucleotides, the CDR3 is TGTGCCAGCTCACCGATACAGGGGTTTGACACTGAAGCTTTCTTT.

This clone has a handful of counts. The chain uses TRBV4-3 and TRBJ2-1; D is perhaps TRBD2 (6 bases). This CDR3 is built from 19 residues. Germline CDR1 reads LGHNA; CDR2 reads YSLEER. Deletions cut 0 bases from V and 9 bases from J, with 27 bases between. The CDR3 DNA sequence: TGCGCCAGCAGCCAAGATTGGGACCGACATTTCGGTAAGGAGGGTGAGCAGTTCTTC. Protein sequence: CASSQDWDRHFGKEGEQFF.

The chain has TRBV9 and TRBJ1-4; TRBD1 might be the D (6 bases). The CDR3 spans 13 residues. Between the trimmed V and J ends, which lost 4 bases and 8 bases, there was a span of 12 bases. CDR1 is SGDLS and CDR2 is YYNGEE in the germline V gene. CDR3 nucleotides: TGTGCCAGCAGCATACAGGGTGAAGAAAAACTGTTTTTT. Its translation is CASSIQGEEKLFF.

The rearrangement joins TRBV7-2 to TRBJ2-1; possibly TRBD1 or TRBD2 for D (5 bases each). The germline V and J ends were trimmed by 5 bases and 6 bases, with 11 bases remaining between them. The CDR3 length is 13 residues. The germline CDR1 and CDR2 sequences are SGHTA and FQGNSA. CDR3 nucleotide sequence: TGTGCCAGCAGCACCGGGACCTCCAATGAGCAGTTCTTC. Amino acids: CASSTGTSNEQFF.

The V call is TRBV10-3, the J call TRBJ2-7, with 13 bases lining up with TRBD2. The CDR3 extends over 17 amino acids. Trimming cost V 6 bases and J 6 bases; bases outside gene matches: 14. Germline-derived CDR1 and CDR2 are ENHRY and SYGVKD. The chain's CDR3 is CAIRPSSLAGGYTEQYF. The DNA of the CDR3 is TGTGCCATCAGGCCCTCTTCACTAGCGGGGGGGTATACCGAGCAGTACTTC.

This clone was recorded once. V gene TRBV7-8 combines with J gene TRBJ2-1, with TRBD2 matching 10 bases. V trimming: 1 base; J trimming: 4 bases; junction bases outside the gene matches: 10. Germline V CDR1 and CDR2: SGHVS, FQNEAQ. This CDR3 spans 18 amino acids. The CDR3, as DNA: TGTGCCAGCAGCTTAGAGTCTAGCGGGGGATTTGGTTACAATGAGCAGTTCTTC. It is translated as CASSLESSGGFGYNEQFF.

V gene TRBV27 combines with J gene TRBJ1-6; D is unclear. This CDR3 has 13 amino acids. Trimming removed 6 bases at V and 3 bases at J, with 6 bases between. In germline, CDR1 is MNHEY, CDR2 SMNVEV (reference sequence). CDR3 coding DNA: TGTGCCAGCAGCCTGCGCTATAATTCACCCCTCCACTTT. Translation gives CASSLRYNSPLHF.

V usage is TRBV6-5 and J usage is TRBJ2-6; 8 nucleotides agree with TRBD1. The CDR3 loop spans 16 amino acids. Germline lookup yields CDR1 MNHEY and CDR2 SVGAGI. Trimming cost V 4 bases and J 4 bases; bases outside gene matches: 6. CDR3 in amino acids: CASSLRQGLGANVLTF. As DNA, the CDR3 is TGTGCCAGCAGTTTAAGACAGGGGCTGGGGGCCAACGTCCTGACTTTC.

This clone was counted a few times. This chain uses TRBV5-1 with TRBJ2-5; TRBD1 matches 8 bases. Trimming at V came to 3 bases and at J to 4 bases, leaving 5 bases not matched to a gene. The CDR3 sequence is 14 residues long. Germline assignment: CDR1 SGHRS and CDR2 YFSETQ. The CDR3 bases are TGCGCCAGCAGCTACGGACAGGGAGGAGAGACCCAGTACTTC. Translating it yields CASSYGQGGETQYF.

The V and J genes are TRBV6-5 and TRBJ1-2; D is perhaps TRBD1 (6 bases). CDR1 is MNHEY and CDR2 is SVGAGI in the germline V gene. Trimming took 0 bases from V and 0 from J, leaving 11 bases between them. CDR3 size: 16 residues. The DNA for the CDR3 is TGTGCCAGCAGTTACTCGAACAGGGCAGCTAACTATGGCTACACCTTC. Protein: CASSYSNRAANYGYTF.

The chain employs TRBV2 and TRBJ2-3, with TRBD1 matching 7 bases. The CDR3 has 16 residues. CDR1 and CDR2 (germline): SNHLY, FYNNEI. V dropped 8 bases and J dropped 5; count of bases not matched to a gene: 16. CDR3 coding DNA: TGTGCCAGCGGCCTCCGGGCAGGGGGAGAGGGAGATACGCAGTATTTT. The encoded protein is CASGLRAGGEGDTQYF.

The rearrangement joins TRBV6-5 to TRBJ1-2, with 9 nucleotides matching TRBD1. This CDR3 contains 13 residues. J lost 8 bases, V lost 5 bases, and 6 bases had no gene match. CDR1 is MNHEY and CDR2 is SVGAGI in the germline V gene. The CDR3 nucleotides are TGTGCCAGCAGTCCGGGACAGGGCGGAGGCTACACCTTC. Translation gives CASSPGQGGGYTF.

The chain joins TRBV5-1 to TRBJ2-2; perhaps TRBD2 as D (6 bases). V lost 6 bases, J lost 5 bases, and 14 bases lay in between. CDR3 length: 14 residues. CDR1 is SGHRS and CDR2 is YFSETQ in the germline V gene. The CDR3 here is CASTMGAGTGELFF. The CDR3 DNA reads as TGCGCCAGCACCATGGGTGCGGGGACCGGGGAGCTGTTTTTT.

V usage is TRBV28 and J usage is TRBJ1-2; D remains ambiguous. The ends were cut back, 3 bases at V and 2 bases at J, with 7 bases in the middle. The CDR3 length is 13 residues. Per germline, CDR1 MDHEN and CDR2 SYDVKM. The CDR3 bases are TGTGCCAGCAGTTTTGAGAAAAACTATGGCTACACCTTC. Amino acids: CASSFEKNYGYTF.

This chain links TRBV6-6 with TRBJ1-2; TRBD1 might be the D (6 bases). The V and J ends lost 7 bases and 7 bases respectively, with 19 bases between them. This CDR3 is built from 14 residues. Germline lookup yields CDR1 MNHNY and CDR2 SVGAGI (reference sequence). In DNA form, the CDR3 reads TGTGCCAGCACCCTAACAGGGCTTAGGCTTGGCTACACCTTC. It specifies CASTLTGLRLGYTF.

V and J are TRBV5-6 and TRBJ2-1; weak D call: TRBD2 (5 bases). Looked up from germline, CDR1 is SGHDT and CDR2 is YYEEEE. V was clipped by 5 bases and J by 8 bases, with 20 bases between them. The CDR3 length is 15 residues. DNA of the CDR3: TGTGCCAGCAGTCCTGACCTTAGAGGGTTTTATGAGCAGTTCTTC. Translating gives CASSPDLRGFYEQFF.

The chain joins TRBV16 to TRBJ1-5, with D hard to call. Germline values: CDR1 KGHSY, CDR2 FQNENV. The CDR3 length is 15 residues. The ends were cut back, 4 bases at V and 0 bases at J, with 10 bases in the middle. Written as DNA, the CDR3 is TGTGCCAGCAGCCTCTATCTATCTAGCAATCAGCCCCAGCATTTT. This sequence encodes CASSLYLSSNQPQHF.